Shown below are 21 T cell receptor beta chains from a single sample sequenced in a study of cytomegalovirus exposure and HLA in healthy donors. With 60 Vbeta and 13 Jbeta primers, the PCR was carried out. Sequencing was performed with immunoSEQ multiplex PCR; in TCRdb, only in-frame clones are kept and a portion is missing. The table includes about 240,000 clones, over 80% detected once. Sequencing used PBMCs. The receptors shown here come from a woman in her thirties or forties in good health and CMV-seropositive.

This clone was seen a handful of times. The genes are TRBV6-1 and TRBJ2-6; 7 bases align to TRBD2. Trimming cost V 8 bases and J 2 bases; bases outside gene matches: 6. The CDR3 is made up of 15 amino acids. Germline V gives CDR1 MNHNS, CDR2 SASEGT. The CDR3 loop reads CASGGGRAGANVLTF. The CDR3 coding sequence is TGTGCCAGCGGGGGGGGTCGCGCTGGGGCCAACGTCCTGACTTTC.

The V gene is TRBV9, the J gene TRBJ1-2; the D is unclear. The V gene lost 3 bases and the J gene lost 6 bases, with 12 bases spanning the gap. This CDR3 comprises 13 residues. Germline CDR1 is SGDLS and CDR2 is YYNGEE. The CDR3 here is CASSAISSDGYTF. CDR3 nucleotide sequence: TGTGCCAGCAGCGCAATCTCCTCAGATGGCTACACCTTC.

The CDR3 spells CAWSSGQGATRQYF. CDR3 sequence (DNA): TGTGCCTGGAGCAGTGGCCAGGGCGCAACACGGCAGTACTTC. This chain connects TRBV30 to TRBJ2-7; D possibly corresponds to TRBD1 (5 bases). CDR3 length: 14 residues. Trimming pared 3 bases from V and 9 bases from J, leaving 21 bases between. From germline, CDR1 is GTSNPN and CDR2 SVGIG (reference sequence).

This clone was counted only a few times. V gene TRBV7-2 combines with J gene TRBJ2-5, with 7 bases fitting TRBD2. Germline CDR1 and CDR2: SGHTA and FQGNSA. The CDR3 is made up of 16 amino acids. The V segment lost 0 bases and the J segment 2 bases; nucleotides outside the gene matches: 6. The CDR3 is CASSLALPGGQETQYF. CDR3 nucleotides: TGTGCCAGCAGCTTAGCTCTCCCGGGGGGACAAGAGACCCAGTACTTC.

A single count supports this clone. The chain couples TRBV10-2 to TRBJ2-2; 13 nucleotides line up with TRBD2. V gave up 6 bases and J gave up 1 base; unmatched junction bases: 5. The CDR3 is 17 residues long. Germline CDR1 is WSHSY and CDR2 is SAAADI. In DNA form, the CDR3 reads TGCGCCAGCAGCGATCGGACTAGCGGGGGGAACACCGGGGAGCTGTTTTTT. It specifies CASSDRTSGGNTGELFF.

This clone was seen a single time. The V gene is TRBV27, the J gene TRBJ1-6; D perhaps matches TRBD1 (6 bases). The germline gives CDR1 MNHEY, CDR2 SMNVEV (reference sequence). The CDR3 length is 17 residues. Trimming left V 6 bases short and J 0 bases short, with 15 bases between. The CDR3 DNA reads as TGTGCCAGCAGACGAAACAGGGTGGGCTCCTATAATTCACCCCTCCACTTT. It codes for CASRRNRVGSYNSPLHF.

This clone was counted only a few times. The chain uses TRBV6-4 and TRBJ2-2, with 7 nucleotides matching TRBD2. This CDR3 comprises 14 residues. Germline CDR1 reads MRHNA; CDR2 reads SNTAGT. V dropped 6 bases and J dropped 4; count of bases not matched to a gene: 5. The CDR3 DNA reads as TGTGCCAGCAGAGGCGGGAGTTTCACCGGGGAGCTGTTTTTT. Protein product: CASRGGSFTGELFF.

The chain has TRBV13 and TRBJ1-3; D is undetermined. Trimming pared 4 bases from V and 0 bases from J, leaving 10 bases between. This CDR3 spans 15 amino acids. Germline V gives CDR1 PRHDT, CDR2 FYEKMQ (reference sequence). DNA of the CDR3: TGTGCCAGCAGCTCCTACAGTGTCTCTGGAAACACCATATATTTT. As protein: CASSSYSVSGNTIYF.

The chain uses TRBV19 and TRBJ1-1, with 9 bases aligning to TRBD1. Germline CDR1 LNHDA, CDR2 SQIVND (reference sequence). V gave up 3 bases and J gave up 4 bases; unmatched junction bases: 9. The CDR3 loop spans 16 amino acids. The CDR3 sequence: CASSMGDRAGGTEAFF. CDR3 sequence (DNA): TGTGCCAGTAGTATGGGGGACAGGGCGGGAGGCACTGAAGCTTTCTTT.

CDR3 residues: CASLDWAGELFF. CDR3 bases: TGTGCCAGCCTGGACTGGGCCGGGGAGCTGTTTTTT. The rearrangement links TRBV4-2 to TRBJ2-2; D possibly corresponds to TRBD2 (5 bases). The CDR3 has 12 amino acids. V dropped 8 bases and J dropped 6 bases, with 10 bases sitting between them. Germline-derived CDR1 and CDR2 are LGHNA and YNFKEQ.

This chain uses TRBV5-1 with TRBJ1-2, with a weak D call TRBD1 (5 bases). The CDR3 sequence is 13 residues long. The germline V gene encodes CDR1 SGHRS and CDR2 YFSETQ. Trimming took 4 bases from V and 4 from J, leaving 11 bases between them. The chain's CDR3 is CASSPQDFYGYTF. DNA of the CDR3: TGCGCCAGCAGCCCACAGGATTTCTATGGCTACACCTTC.

CDR3 amino acids: CAIAGLAGGSGGDTQYF. CDR3 DNA: TGTGCCATAGCTGGACTAGCGGGGGGGTCCGGGGGAGATACGCAGTATTTT. This chain joins TRBV30 and TRBJ2-3; the match to TRBD2 covers 15 bases. V trimming: 8 bases; J trimming: 5 bases; junction bases outside the gene matches: 14. Per the germline V gene, CDR1 is GTSNPN and CDR2 is SVGIG (reference sequence). The CDR3 sequence is 17 residues long.

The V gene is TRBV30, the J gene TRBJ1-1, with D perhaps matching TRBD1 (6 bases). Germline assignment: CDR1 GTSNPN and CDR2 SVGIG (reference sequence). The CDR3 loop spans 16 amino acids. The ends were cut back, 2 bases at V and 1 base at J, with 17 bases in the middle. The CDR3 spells CAWSFSTGTANTEAFF. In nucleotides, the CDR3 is TGTGCCTGGAGTTTCTCGACAGGAACTGCGAACACTGAAGCTTTCTTT. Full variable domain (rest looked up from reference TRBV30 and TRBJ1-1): SQTIHQWPATLVQPVGSPLSLECTVEGTSNPNLYWYRQAAGRGLQLLFYSVGIGQISSEVPQNLSASRPQDRQFILSSKKLLLSDSGFYLCAWSFSTGTANTEAFFGQGTRLTVV.

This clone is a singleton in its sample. CDR3 coding DNA: TGTGCCAGCAGCTTAGTGTCCGGGACAGGGCAATCCGAGCAGTACTTC. Amino acids: CASSLVSGTGQSEQYF. The chain couples TRBV7-2 to TRBJ2-7; TRBD1 agrees at 9 bases. The CDR3 length is 16 residues. CDR1 and CDR2 from the germline V gene are SGHTA and FQGNSA. After removal of 1 base from V and 6 bases from J, the junction contained 10 bases not matched to a gene.

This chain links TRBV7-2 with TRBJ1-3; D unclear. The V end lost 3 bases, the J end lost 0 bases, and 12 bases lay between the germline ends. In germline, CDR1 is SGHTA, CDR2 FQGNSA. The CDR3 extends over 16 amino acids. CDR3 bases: TGTGCCAGCAGCTTGGAGGCGTCTAGCTCTGGAAACACCATATATTTT. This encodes CASSLEASSSGNTIYF.

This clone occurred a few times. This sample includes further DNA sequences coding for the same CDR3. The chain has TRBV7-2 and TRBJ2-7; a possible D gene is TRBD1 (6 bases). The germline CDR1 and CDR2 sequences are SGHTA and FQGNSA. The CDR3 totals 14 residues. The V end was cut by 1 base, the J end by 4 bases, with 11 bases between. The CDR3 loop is CASSLGTEAYEQYF. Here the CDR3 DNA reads TGTGCCAGCAGCTTAGGGACAGAGGCATACGAGCAGTACTTC.

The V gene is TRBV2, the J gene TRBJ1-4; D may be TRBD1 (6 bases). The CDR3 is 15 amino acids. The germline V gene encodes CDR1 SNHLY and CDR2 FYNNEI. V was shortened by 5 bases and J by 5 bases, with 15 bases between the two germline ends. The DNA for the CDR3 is TGTGCCAGCAGTACCGGGACAACCCTAAATGAAAAACTGTTTTTT. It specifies CASSTGTTLNEKLFF.

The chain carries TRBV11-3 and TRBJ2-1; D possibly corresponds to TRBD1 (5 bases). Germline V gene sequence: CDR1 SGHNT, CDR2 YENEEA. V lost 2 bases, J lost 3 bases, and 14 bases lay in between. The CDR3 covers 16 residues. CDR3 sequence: CASSLRGTEYYNEQFF. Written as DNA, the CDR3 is TGTGCCAGCAGCTTAAGGGGAACTGAATACTACAATGAGCAGTTCTTC.

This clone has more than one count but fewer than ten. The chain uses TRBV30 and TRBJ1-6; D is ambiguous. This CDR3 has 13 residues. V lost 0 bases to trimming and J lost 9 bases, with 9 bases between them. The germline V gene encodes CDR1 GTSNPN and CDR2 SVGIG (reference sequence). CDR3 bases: TGTGCCTGGAGTGTACGGAGTAGTTCACCCCTCCACTTT. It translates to CAWSVRSSSPLHF.

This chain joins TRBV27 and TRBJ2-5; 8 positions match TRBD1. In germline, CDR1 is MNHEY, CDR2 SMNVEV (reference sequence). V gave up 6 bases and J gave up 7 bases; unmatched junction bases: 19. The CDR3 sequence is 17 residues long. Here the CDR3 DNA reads TGTGCCAGCAGATACAGAGAGGGTCCGGACAGGGACGCGACCCAGTACTTC. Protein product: CASRYREGPDRDATQYF.

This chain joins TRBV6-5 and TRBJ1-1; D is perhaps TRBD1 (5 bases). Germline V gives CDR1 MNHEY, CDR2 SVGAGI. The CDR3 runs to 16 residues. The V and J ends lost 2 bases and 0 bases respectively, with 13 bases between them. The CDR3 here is CASSYIGAGVNTEAFF. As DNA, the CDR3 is TGTGCCAGCAGTTACATTGGGGCTGGTGTGAACACTGAAGCTTTCTTT.